A selection of T cell receptor beta chains follows, all from one sample in a study of CD8 T cells in Susac syndrome. A single record per CDR3 protein comes from TCRdb applying MiXCR to the immunoSEQ multiplex PCR reads. The table lists under 200,000 distinct CDR3 sequences, 92% of them singletons. Material for sequencing was CD4+ T cells from PBMCs. These receptors were collected from a human donor in good health. CDR3s include the opening cysteine and the closing phenylalanine or tryptophan. The order of the fields is V gene, J gene, D gene, clone size, CDR3 DNA, CDR3 protein. A D gene is named only where the DNA matches it firmly. Only some rows state a clone size, as once, few, many or a class for expanded clones.

TRBV20-1,TRBJ2-4,NA,NA,TGCAGTATCCCCCCTATAGCCAAAAACATTCAGTACTTC,CSIPPIAKNIQYF
TRBV7-2,TRBJ2-7,NA,NA,TGTGCCAGCAGCTTAGACTTCTATGGGGCTGGAGAGCAGTACTTC,CASSLDFYGAGEQYF
TRBV2,TRBJ1-5,NA,once,TGTGCCAGCAGTGAGAACAGAAATAGCAATCAGCCCCAGCATTTT,CASSENRNSNQPQHF
TRBV29-1,TRBJ1-1,NA,NA,TGCAGCGTTGATGGGCCCCCTACCTCCTACACTGAAGCTTTCTTT,CSVDGPPTSYTEAFF
TRBV5-1,TRBJ1-1,NA,few,TGCGCCAGCAGCTTGGTATCGGGGGGCGACACTGAAGCTTTCTTT,CASSLVSGGDTEAFF
TRBV6-2/TRBV6-3,TRBJ2-3,TRBD2,NA,TGTGCCAGCAGTCCCCTCAAGCGGGGGGGCCGAGATACGCAGTATTTT,CASSPLKRGGRDTQYF
TRBV5-1,TRBJ2-5,TRBD1,once,TGCGCCAGCAGCTTGGGGGGACAGTCAGAGACCCAGTACTTC,CASSLGGQSETQYF
TRBV7-9,TRBJ2-3,TRBD2,NA,TGTGCCAGCAGCTCGGGAGCGGGAGAAGTAGATACGCAGTATTTT,CASSSGAGEVDTQYF
TRBV2,TRBJ2-2,TRBD1,NA,TGTGCCAGCAGGGCTGCCGGGACAGGGTCCGGGGAGCTGTTTTTT,CASRAAGTGSGELFF
TRBV3-1,TRBJ1-1,NA,NA,TGTGCCAGCAGCCCCCTCCGGGGGGGTCGATATGAAGCTTTCTTT,CASSPLRGGRYEAFF
TRBV6-2/TRBV6-3,TRBJ2-7,NA,NA,TGTGCCAGCAGTCCGCACCGACAGCTTTCCTACGAGCGGTACTTC,CASSPHRQLSYERYF
TRBV5-1,TRBJ1-1,TRBD1,NA,TGCGCCAGCAGCTTGGCAGAGGAGGTAGGGACAGAAGAAACTGAAGCTTTCTTT,CASSLAEEVGTEETEAFF
TRBV25-1,TRBJ2-2,TRBD2,NA,TGTGCCAGCACATCCAGCGGGAGGGCCAATGGCGAGCTGTTTTTT,CASTSSGRANGELFF
TRBV5-6,TRBJ1-1,NA,NA,TGTGCCAGCAGCCCCGGCTCAGGGTGGAACACTGAAGCTTTCTTT,CASSPGSGWNTEAFF
TRBV7-3,TRBJ2-3,NA,NA,TGTGCCAGCAGCTCCATCTCAGGAGATACGCAGTATTTT,CASSSISGDTQYF
TRBV20-1,TRBJ2-3,NA,NA,TGCAGTGCCCTTTCCACAGATACGCAGTATTTT,CSALSTDTQYF
TRBV6-6,TRBJ2-7,NA,NA,TGTGCCAGCACGAAACCCCCCTACGAGCAGTACTTC,CASTKPPYEQYF
TRBV9,TRBJ2-5,TRBD1,NA,TGTGCCAGCAGCGTAGGGACAGGGAGCGCGGGAAACCAAGAGACCCAGTACTTC,CASSVGTGSAGNQETQYF
TRBV20-1,TRBJ2-6,TRBD1,once,TGCAGTGCTACAGACAGGGAGCGCTCTGGGGCCAACGTCCTGACTTTC,CSATDRERSGANVLTF
TRBV20-1,TRBJ2-7,NA,NA,TGCAGTGCTTGGTCACGGTCCGAGCAGTACTTC,CSAWSRSEQYF
TRBV27,TRBJ2-2,NA,NA,TGTGCCAGCAGTTTTAGCCAGAACACCGGGGAGCTGTTTTTT,CASSFSQNTGELFF
TRBV12-3/TRBV12-4,TRBJ2-5,NA,few,TGTGCCAGCTCGGGGGCTAGAGAGACCCAGTACTTC,CASSGARETQYF
TRBV6-1,TRBJ1-1,TRBD1,NA,TGTGCCAGCAGCCCGTTGACAGGGACCTCTGAAGCTTTCTTT,CASSPLTGTSEAFF
TRBV28,TRBJ2-1,NA,NA,TGTGCCAGCAGGCCTGGGGGGCCGAGCGGAAGCAATGAGCAGTTCTTC,CASRPGGPSGSNEQFF
TRBV24-1,TRBJ2-5,NA,NA,TGTGCCACCAGTGATGGCAGGGGATCGGGAGAGACCCAGTACTTC,CATSDGRGSGETQYF
TRBV7-2,TRBJ1-5,TRBD1,NA,TGTGCCAGCAGCTTAGACAGGGGGACGGCTCAGCCCCAGCATTTT,CASSLDRGTAQPQHF
TRBV19,TRBJ1-5,NA,NA,TGTGCCACCTCAACCGGGACCAAAAGGGATCAGCCCCAGCATTTT,CATSTGTKRDQPQHF
TRBV28,TRBJ2-7,NA,NA,TGTGCCAGCAGTTTATCAGTGGGCGCCTCCTCCTACGAGCAGTACTTC,CASSLSVGASSYEQYF
TRBV28,TRBJ2-7,TRBD2,NA,TGTGCCAGCAGTTTTGGGAGAGCGGGGTCTGACGAGCAGTACTTC,CASSFGRAGSDEQYF
TRBV5-1,TRBJ1-2,NA,NA,TGCGCCAGCCAGCCCCTCACCCTCTTTAGAACTCGACGCTTGAATGGCTACACCTTC,CASQPLTLFRTRRLNGYTF
TRBV7-9,TRBJ2-7,NA,NA,TGTGCCAGCAGCGGTGGGCGGTTATACGAGCAGTACTTC,CASSGGRLYEQYF
TRBV7-2,TRBJ1-2,NA,NA,TGTGCCAGCAGCTTAGACCAGGGCTATGGCTACACCTTC,CASSLDQGYGYTF
TRBV5-1,TRBJ2-5,TRBD2,once,TGCGCCAGCACCGACCCTGGGGCTAGCGGAGAGACCCAGTACTTC,CASTDPGASGETQYF
TRBV10-3,TRBJ2-7,NA,NA,TGTGCCATCAGTGAGTCAGGTAGCGGCTATACCTACGAGCAGTACTTC,CAISESGSGYTYEQYF
TRBV7-2,TRBJ1-1,NA,NA,TGTGCCAGCAGCTTTGGGGGGGCACGTCAGAACACTGAAGCTTTCTTT,CASSFGGARQNTEAFF
TRBV19,TRBJ2-7,TRBD1,once,TGTGCCAGTAGTAAGGCGGGACAGGGGGCCTACGAGCAGTACTTC,CASSKAGQGAYEQYF
TRBV6-6,TRBJ2-3,NA,NA,TGTGCCAGCAGTCGGGCCACAGATACGCAGTATTTT,CASSRATDTQYF
TRBV18,TRBJ2-3,NA,NA,TGTGCCAGCTCAGGGGAAGAGGCAGATACGCAGTATTTT,CASSGEEADTQYF